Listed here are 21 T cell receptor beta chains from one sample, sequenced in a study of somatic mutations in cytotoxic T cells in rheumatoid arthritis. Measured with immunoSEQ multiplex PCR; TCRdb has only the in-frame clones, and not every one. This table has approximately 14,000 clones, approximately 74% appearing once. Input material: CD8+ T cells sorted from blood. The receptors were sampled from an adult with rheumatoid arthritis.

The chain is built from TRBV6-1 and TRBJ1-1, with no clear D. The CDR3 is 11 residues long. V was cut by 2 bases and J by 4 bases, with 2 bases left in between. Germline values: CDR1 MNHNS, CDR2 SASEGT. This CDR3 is CASSEFTEAFF. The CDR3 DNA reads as TGTGCCAGCAGTGAATTCACTGAAGCTTTCTTT.

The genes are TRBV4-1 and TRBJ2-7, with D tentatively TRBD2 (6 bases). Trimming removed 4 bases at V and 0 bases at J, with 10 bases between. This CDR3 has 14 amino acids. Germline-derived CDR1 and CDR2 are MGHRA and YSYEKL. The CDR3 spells CASSPRDSSYEQYF. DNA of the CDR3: TGCGCCAGCAGCCCCCGGGACTCCTCCTACGAGCAGTACTTC.

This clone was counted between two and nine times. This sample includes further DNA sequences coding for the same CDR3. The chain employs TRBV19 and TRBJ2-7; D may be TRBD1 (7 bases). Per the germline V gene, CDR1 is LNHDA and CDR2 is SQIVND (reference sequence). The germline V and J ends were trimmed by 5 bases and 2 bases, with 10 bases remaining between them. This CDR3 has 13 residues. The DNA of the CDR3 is TGTGCCAGTAGTGCGGGACAGACCTACGAGCAGTACTTC. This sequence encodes CASSAGQTYEQYF. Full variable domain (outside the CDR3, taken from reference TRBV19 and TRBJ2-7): DGGITQSPKYLFRKEGQNVTLSCEQNLNHDAMYWYRQDPGQGLRLIYYSQIVNDFQKGDIAEGYSVSREKKESFPLTVTSAQKNPTAFYLCASSAGQTYEQYFGPGTRLTVT.

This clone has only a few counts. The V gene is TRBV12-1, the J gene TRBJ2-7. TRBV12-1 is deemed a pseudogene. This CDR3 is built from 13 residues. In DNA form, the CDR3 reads TGTGCCAGCAGCCAGCGAGGGGCCTACGAGCAGTACTTC. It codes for CASSQRGAYEQYF.

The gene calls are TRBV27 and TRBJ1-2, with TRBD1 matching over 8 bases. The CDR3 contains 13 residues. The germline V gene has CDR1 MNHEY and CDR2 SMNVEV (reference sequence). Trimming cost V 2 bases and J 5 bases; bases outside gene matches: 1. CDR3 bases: TGTGCCAGCAGTTTAAGACAGGGGTATGGCTACACCTTC. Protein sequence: CASSLRQGYGYTF.

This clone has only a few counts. The chain's CDR3 is CASSLRPEPQLYNEQFF. In DNA, the CDR3 is TGTGCCAGCAGCTTGCGCCCTGAACCCCAACTATACAATGAGCAGTTCTTC. The chain links TRBV5-5 to TRBJ2-1; D is uncertain. The CDR3 spans 17 residues. The ends were cut back, 1 base at V and 4 bases at J, with 18 bases in the middle. The germline gives CDR1 SGHKS, CDR2 YYEKEE (reference sequence).

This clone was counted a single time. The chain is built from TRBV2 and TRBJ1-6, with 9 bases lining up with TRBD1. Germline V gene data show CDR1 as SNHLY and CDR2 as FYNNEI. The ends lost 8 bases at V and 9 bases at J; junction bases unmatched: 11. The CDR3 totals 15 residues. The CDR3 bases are TGTGCCAGCCTTATCCCGGACAGGGGCCCTTCACCCCTCCACTTT. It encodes CASLIPDRGPSPLHF.

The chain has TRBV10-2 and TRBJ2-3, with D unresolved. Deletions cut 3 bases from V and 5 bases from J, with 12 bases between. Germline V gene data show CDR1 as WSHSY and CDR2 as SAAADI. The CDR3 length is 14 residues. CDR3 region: CASSEIFLGDTQYF. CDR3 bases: TGCGCCAGCAGTGAAATTTTTTTGGGAGATACGCAGTATTTT.

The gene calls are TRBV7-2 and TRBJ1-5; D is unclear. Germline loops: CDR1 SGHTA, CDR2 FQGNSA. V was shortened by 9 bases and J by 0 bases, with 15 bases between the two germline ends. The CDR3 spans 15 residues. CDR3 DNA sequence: TGTGCCAGTTCTTTGACCCACTTTAGCAATCAGCCCCAGCATTTT. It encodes CASSLTHFSNQPQHF.

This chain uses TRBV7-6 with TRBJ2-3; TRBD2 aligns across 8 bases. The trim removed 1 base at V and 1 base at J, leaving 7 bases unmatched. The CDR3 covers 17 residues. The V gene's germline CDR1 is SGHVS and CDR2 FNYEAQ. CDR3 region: CASSLDGPAGGTDTQYF. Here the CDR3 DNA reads TGTGCCAGCAGCTTAGACGGTCCAGCGGGGGGCACAGATACGCAGTATTTT. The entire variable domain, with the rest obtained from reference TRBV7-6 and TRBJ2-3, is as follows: GAGVSQSPRYKVTKRGQDVALRCDPISGHVSLYWYRQALGQGPEFLTYFNYEAQQDKSGLPNDRFSAERPEGSISTLTIQRTEQRDSAMYRCASSLDGPAGGTDTQYFGPGTRLTVL.

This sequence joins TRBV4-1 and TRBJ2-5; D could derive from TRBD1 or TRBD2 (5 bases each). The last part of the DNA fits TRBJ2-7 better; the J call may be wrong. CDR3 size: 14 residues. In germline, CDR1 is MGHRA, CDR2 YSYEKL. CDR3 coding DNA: TGCGCCAGCAGCCAAGATCTGGGGGCCTACGAGCAGTACTTC. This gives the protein CASSQDLGAYEQYF.

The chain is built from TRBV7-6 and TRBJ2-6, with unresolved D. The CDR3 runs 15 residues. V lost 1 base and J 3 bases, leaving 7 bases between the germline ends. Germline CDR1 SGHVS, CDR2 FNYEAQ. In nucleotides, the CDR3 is TGTGCCAGCAGCTTAGATATGATTGGGGCCAACGTCCTGACTTTC. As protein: CASSLDMIGANVLTF. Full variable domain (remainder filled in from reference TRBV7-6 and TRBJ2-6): GAGVSQSPRYKVTKRGQDVALRCDPISGHVSLYWYRQALGQGPEFLTYFNYEAQQDKSGLPNDRFSAERPEGSISTLTIQRTEQRDSAMYRCASSLDMIGANVLTFGAGSRLTVL.

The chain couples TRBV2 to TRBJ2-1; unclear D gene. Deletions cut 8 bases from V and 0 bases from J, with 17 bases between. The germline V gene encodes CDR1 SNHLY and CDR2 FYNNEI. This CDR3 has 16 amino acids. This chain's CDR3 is CASFVEVGISYNEQFF. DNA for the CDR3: TGTGCCAGCTTCGTCGAGGTAGGGATCTCCTACAATGAGCAGTTCTTC.

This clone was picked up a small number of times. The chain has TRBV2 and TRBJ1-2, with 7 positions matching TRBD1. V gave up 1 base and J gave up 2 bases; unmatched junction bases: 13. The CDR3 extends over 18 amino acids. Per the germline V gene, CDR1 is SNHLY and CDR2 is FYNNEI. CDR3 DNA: TGTGCCAGCAGTGAAGTTGGGGCTAGGACAGGAGAGAACTATGGCTACACCTTC. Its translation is CASSEVGARTGENYGYTF.

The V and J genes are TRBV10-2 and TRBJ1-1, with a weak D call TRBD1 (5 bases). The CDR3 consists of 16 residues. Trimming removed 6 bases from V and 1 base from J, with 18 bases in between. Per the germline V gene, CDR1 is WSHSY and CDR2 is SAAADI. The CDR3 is CASRGGSRGRNTEAFF. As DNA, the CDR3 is TGCGCCAGCAGGGGGGGAAGTAGAGGGAGGAACACTGAAGCTTTCTTT.

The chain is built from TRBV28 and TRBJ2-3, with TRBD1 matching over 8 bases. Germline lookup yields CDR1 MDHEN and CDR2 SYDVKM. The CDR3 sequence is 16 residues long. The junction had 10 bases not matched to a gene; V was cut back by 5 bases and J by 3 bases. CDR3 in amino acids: CASSKADRGWTDTQYF. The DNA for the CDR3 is TGTGCCAGCAGTAAAGCCGACAGGGGCTGGACAGATACGCAGTATTTT.

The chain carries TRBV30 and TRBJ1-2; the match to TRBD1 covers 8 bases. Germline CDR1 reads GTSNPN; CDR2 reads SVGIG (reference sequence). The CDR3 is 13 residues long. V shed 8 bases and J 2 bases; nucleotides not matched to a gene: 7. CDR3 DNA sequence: TGTGCCGGTATAAGGACAGGGAACTATGGCTACACCTTC. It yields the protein CAGIRTGNYGYTF.

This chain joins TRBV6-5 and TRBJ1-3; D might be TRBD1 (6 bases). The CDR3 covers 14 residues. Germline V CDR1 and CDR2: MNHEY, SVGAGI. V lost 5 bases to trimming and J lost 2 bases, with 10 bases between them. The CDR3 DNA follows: TGTGCCAGCAGTCTGCAGGGGACTGGAAACACCATATATTTT. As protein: CASSLQGTGNTIYF.

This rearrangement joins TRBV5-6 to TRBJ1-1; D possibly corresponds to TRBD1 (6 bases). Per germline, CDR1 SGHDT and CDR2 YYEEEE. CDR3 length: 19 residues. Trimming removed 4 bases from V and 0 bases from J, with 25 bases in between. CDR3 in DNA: TGTGCCAGCAGCCCAACCGTGGGGGCGTACATATTGGTGAACACTGAAGCTTTCTTT. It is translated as CASSPTVGAYILVNTEAFF.

CDR3 in amino acids: CASSIPSANEKLFF. The CDR3 bases are TGTGCCAGCAGTATTCCCTCGGCTAATGAAAAACTGTTTTTT. The chain couples TRBV7-9 to TRBJ1-4; D is ambiguous. The CDR3 sequence is 14 residues long. CDR1 and CDR2 (germline): SEHNR, FQNEAQ (reference sequence). The V gene lost 6 bases and the J gene lost 3 bases, with 11 bases spanning the gap.

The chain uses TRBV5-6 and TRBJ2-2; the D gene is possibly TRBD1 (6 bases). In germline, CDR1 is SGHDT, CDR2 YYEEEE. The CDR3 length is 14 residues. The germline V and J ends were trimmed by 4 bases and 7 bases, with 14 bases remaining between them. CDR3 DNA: TGTGCCAGCAGCAAACAGGGTTACGGCGGGGAGCTGTTTTTT. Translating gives CASSKQGYGGELFF.